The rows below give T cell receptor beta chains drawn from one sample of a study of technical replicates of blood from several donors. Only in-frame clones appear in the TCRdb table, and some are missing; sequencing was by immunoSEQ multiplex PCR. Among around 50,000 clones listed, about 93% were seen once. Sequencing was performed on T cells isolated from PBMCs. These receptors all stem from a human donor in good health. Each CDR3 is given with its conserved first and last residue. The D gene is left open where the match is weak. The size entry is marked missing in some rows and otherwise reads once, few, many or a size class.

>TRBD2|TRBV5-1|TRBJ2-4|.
CASSAGGKNIQYF
TGCGCCAGCAGCGCGGGGGGCAAAAACATTCAGTACTTC
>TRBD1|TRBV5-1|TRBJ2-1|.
CASSLENTGADEQFF
TGCGCCAGCAGCTTGGAAAATACAGGGGCAGATGAGCAGTTCTTC
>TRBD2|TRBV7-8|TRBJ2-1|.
CASSLGASGSGNEQFF
TGTGCCAGCAGCTTAGGTGCTAGCGGGAGTGGCAATGAGCAGTTCTTC
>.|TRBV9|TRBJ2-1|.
CASSRALGDGSSYNEQFF
TGTGCCAGCAGCCGAGCTCTAGGGGACGGGAGCTCCTACAATGAGCAGTTCTTC
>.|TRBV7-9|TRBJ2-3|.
CASTKRGIADTQYF
TGTGCCAGCACCAAACGGGGGATTGCAGATACGCAGTATTTT
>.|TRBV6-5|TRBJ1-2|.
CASSPGFTHGYTF
TGTGCCAGCTCACCGGGGTTTACCCATGGCTACACCTTC
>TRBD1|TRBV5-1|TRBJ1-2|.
CASSGTTGNGYTF
TGCGCCAGCAGCGGAACGACAGGGAATGGCTACACCTTC
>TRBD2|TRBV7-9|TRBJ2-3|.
CASSTWTSETYEGDTQYF
TGTGCCAGCAGCACATGGACTAGCGAGACGTACGAGGGGGATACGCAGTATTTT
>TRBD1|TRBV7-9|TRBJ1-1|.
CASSLSPGTGVTEAFF
TGTGCCAGCAGCTTAAGCCCCGGGACAGGGGTGACTGAAGCTTTCTTT
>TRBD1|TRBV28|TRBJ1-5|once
CASSRTGNSNQPQHF
TGTGCCAGCAGTCGGACAGGGAATAGCAATCAGCCCCAGCATTTT
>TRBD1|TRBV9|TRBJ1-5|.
CASSSTGLGNQPQHF
TGTGCCAGCAGCTCGACAGGGTTGGGCAATCAGCCCCAGCATTTT
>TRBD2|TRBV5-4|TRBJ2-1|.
CASSKGLAGSSSYNEQFF
TGTGCCAGCTCTAAAGGACTAGCGGGGTCTAGCTCCTACAATGAGCAGTTCTTC